A selection of T cell receptor beta chains follows, all from one sample in a study of post-analysis software for immune sequencing data. TCRdb reanalysed the PCR reads using MiXCR and keeps one entry per CDR3 protein. The table lists 400,000 to 500,000 distinct CDR3 sequences, about 39% of them singletons. Source material: blood. Receptor source: a girl aged 2-10 years with multiple sclerosis. CDR3s include the opening cysteine and the closing phenylalanine or tryptophan. A D gene is named only where the DNA matches it firmly. The listing skips clone size in some rows; elsewhere it reads once, few, many or a size class.

abundance: NA; j_gene: TRBJ2-2; d_gene: NA; v_gene: TRBV6-7; CDR3aa: CASSYLRGCGGELFF; CDR3nt: TGTGCCAGCAGTTACCTCAGGGGTTGCGGCGGGGAGCTGTTTTTT
abundance: few; j_gene: TRBJ1-6; d_gene: TRBD1; v_gene: TRBV5-1; CDR3aa: CASSLYPGQGNSPLHF; CDR3nt: TGCGCCAGCAGCCTATATCCGGGACAGGGTAATTCACCCCTCCACTTT
abundance: NA; j_gene: TRBJ2-7; d_gene: TRBD2; v_gene: TRBV13; CDR3aa: CASSPRVLAESARGYEQYF; CDR3nt: TGTGCCAGCAGCCCCCGGGTACTAGCGGAGTCCGCTCGTGGCTACGAGCAGTACTTC
abundance: NA; j_gene: TRBJ2-4; d_gene: TRBD1; v_gene: TRBV6-5; CDR3aa: CASRQGLRNIQYF; CDR3nt: TGTGCCAGCAGACAGGGGTTAAGGAACATTCAGTACTTC
abundance: NA; j_gene: TRBJ1-6; d_gene: NA; v_gene: TRBV25-1; CDR3aa: CASSVTPGSPLHF; CDR3nt: TGTGCCAGCAGTGTTACCCCGGGGAGTCCCCTCCACTTT
abundance: NA; j_gene: TRBJ1-4; d_gene: NA; v_gene: TRBV28; CDR3aa: CASSLWGGTTNEKLFF; CDR3nt: TGTGCCAGCAGTTTATGGGGGGGCACAACTAATGAAAAACTGTTTTTT
abundance: NA; j_gene: TRBJ2-1; d_gene: TRBD1; v_gene: TRBV5-6; CDR3aa: CASSRGQVWEQFF; CDR3nt: TGTGCCAGCAGCCGCGGACAGGTGTGGGAGCAGTTCTTC
abundance: few; j_gene: TRBJ2-7; d_gene: TRBD2; v_gene: TRBV20-1; CDR3aa: CSAPGEGAYEQYF; CDR3nt: TGCAGTGCACCCGGGGAGGGCGCCTACGAGCAGTACTTC
abundance: NA; j_gene: TRBJ2-5; d_gene: NA; v_gene: TRBV29-1; CDR3aa: CSVEDPTNLRGDFPETQYF; CDR3nt: TGCAGCGTTGAAGATCCAACTAACCTGCGGGGCGACTTTCCTGAGACCCAGTACTTC
abundance: few; j_gene: TRBJ2-7; d_gene: NA; v_gene: TRBV2; CDR3aa: CASRPRTRQYF; CDR3nt: TGTGCCAGCCGTCCCCGCACACGGCAGTACTTC
abundance: NA; j_gene: TRBJ2-3; d_gene: TRBD1; v_gene: TRBV28; CDR3aa: CASSLTGTVTQYF; CDR3nt: TGTGCCAGCAGTTTAACGGGGACAGTCACGCAGTATTTT
abundance: few; j_gene: TRBJ2-3; d_gene: NA; v_gene: TRBV27; CDR3aa: CASSPRVTGSTDTQYF; CDR3nt: TGTGCCAGCAGTCCTCGTGTCACAGGGAGCACAGATACGCAGTATTTT
abundance: once; j_gene: TRBJ2-1; d_gene: TRBD2; v_gene: TRBV2; CDR3aa: CASIQGLAGGGRDNEQFF; CDR3nt: TGTGCCAGCATTCAGGGACTAGCGGGAGGTGGGCGTGACAATGAGCAGTTCTTC
abundance: NA; j_gene: TRBJ2-7; d_gene: TRBD1; v_gene: TRBV3-1; CDR3aa: CASSHETDRAHYEQYF; CDR3nt: TGTGCCAGCAGCCATGAGACCGACAGGGCCCACTACGAGCAGTACTTC
abundance: few; j_gene: TRBJ2-7; d_gene: TRBD1; v_gene: TRBV20-1; CDR3aa: CSARDLGTGGYEQYF; CDR3nt: TGCAGTGCTAGAGATCTGGGGACAGGGGGCTACGAGCAGTACTTC
abundance: NA; j_gene: TRBJ2-1; d_gene: NA; v_gene: TRBV5-5; CDR3aa: CASSLVQAYNEQFF; CDR3nt: TGTGCCAGCAGCTTGGTTCAGGCCTACAATGAGCAGTTCTTC
abundance: NA; j_gene: TRBJ1-2; d_gene: NA; v_gene: TRBV20-1; CDR3aa: CSAPVGRGVDYGYTF; CDR3nt: TGCAGTGCCCCCGTTGGGAGGGGTGTGGACTATGGCTACACCTTC
abundance: few; j_gene: TRBJ2-3; d_gene: TRBD1; v_gene: TRBV5-1; CDR3aa: CASSIHRGRATDTQYF; CDR3nt: TGCGCCAGCAGCATACACAGGGGGCGGGCGACAGATACGCAGTATTTT
abundance: many; j_gene: TRBJ2-1; d_gene: TRBD1; v_gene: TRBV27; CDR3aa: CASSLSGTGVTNEQFF; CDR3nt: TGTGCCAGCAGTTTATCCGGGACAGGGGTAACCAATGAGCAGTTCTTC
abundance: few; j_gene: TRBJ1-2; d_gene: NA; v_gene: TRBV6-5; CDR3aa: CASSYVGSLHDGYTF; CDR3nt: TGTGCCAGCAGTTACGTAGGGAGTCTCCACGATGGCTACACCTTC
abundance: many; j_gene: TRBJ2-6; d_gene: NA; v_gene: TRBV4-3; CDR3aa: CASSQDTGSGANVLTF; CDR3nt: TGCGCCAGCAGCCAAGATACGGGGTCTGGGGCCAACGTCCTGACTTTC
abundance: NA; j_gene: TRBJ2-5; d_gene: NA; v_gene: TRBV12-3/TRBV12-4; CDR3aa: CASSLVDEQAWYF; CDR3nt: TGTGCCAGCAGTTTAGTAGACGAACAGGCGTGGTACTTC
abundance: NA; j_gene: TRBJ2-2; d_gene: TRBD1; v_gene: TRBV5-1; CDR3aa: CASSPRTGGNTGELFF; CDR3nt: TGCGCCAGCAGCCCGAGGACAGGGGGAAACACCGGGGAGCTGTTTTTT
abundance: once; j_gene: TRBJ2-1; d_gene: TRBD2; v_gene: TRBV5-1; CDR3aa: CASGSGGEYNEQFF; CDR3nt: TGCGCCAGCGGTAGCGGGGGGGAATACAATGAGCAGTTCTTC
abundance: NA; j_gene: TRBJ2-3; d_gene: TRBD1; v_gene: TRBV28; CDR3aa: CASSLRDRAPDTQYF; CDR3nt: TGTGCCAGCAGTTTAAGGGACAGGGCCCCAGATACGCAGTATTTT
abundance: NA; j_gene: TRBJ2-3; d_gene: NA; v_gene: TRBV6-5; CDR3aa: CASSYAGLLTDTQYF; CDR3nt: TGTGCCAGCAGTTACGCAGGGCTCCTCACAGATACGCAGTATTTT
abundance: NA; j_gene: TRBJ1-2; d_gene: NA; v_gene: TRBV29-1; CDR3aa: CSVTGGPSNYGYTF; CDR3nt: TGCAGCGTCACCGGGGGGCCTTCTAACTATGGCTACACCTTC
abundance: few; j_gene: TRBJ2-7; d_gene: TRBD2; v_gene: TRBV20-1; CDR3aa: CSARQRGGASYEQYF; CDR3nt: TGCAGTGCTAGACAGCGGGGGGGCGCCTCCTACGAGCAGTACTTC
abundance: NA; j_gene: TRBJ2-7; d_gene: TRBD1; v_gene: TRBV20-1; CDR3aa: CSAAPGQGDRYEQYF; CDR3nt: TGCAGTGCTGCACCGGGACAGGGTGATCGGTACGAGCAGTACTTC
abundance: few; j_gene: TRBJ2-3; d_gene: TRBD2; v_gene: TRBV6-1; CDR3aa: CASILQAGSTDTQYF; CDR3nt: TGTGCCAGCATACTACAAGCGGGAAGCACAGATACGCAGTATTTT
abundance: NA; j_gene: TRBJ2-4; d_gene: TRBD2; v_gene: TRBV6-2/TRBV6-3; CDR3aa: CASSYPMRTSGGSIQYF; CDR3nt: TGTGCCAGCAGTTACCCGATGAGGACTAGCGGAGGGAGCATTCAGTACTTC
abundance: few; j_gene: TRBJ2-7; d_gene: TRBD2; v_gene: TRBV29-1; CDR3aa: CSVGSGTNYEQYF; CDR3nt: TGCAGCGTTGGGAGCGGGACTAACTACGAGCAGTACTTC
abundance: NA; j_gene: TRBJ2-1; d_gene: NA; v_gene: TRBV6-1; CDR3aa: CASSDFWDGGKFGFF; CDR3nt: TGTGCCAGCAGTGATTTCTGGGACGGCGGAAAATTTGGGTTCTTC
abundance: NA; j_gene: TRBJ1-2; d_gene: NA; v_gene: TRBV29-1; CDR3aa: CSVGEGGGYGYTF; CDR3nt: TGCAGCGTTGGGGAGGGTGGTGGCTATGGCTACACCTTC
abundance: many; j_gene: TRBJ1-1; d_gene: NA; v_gene: TRBV7-2; CDR3aa: CASSLNTEAFF; CDR3nt: TGTGCCAGCAGCCTTAACACTGAAGCTTTCTTT
abundance: few; j_gene: TRBJ2-1; d_gene: NA; v_gene: TRBV5-5; CDR3aa: CASSSGSRVYYNEQFF; CDR3nt: TGTGCCAGCAGCTCGGGGTCCAGGGTATACTACAATGAGCAGTTCTTC
abundance: few; j_gene: TRBJ2-5; d_gene: NA; v_gene: TRBV7-2; CDR3aa: CASSLAGARETQYF; CDR3nt: TGTGCCAGCAGCTTAGCGGGGGCAAGGGAGACCCAGTACTTC
abundance: few; j_gene: TRBJ2-7; d_gene: NA; v_gene: TRBV5-1; CDR3aa: CASSFWREEAYEQYF; CDR3nt: TGCGCCAGCAGCTTTTGGAGGGAGGAGGCCTACGAGCAGTACTTC
abundance: few; j_gene: TRBJ2-7; d_gene: TRBD1; v_gene: TRBV28; CDR3aa: CASSPHPGQGPLVQYF; CDR3nt: TGTGCCAGCAGTCCTCATCCGGGACAGGGACCCCTAGTGCAGTACTTC
abundance: few; j_gene: TRBJ2-3; d_gene: NA; v_gene: TRBV4-3; CDR3aa: CASSQGRARSGHDTQYF; CDR3nt: TGCGCCAGCAGCCAAGGGAGGGCCAGAAGCGGACACGATACGCAGTATTTT
abundance: NA; j_gene: TRBJ2-3; d_gene: NA; v_gene: TRBV4-3; CDR3aa: CASSQEEREGNTQYF; CDR3nt: TGCGCCAGCAGCCAAGAAGAACGGGAAGGGAATACGCAGTATTTT
abundance: NA; j_gene: TRBJ1-2; d_gene: TRBD1; v_gene: TRBV15; CDR3aa: CATSRATGVGYGYTF; CDR3nt: TGTGCCACCAGCAGAGCGACAGGGGTCGGCTATGGCTACACCTTC
abundance: NA; j_gene: TRBJ2-7; d_gene: TRBD1; v_gene: TRBV12-3/TRBV12-4; CDR3aa: CASSLTGFSEQYF; CDR3nt: TGTGCCAGCAGTTTGACAGGGTTTAGCGAGCAGTACTTC
abundance: few; j_gene: TRBJ1-2; d_gene: TRBD1; v_gene: TRBV12-3/TRBV12-4; CDR3aa: CASSPGTGNGYTF; CDR3nt: TGTGCCAGCAGTCCCGGGACAGGGAATGGCTACACCTTC
abundance: NA; j_gene: TRBJ2-3; d_gene: TRBD1; v_gene: TRBV12-3/TRBV12-4; CDR3aa: CASSFSGDRAQYF; CDR3nt: TGTGCCAGCAGTTTCAGCGGGGACAGGGCTCAGTATTTT
abundance: few; j_gene: TRBJ2-1; d_gene: TRBD2; v_gene: TRBV7-3; CDR3aa: CASRPLAGSGGEQFF; CDR3nt: TGTGCCAGCAGACCTCTAGCGGGGTCCGGTGGGGAGCAGTTCTTC